This T cell receptor beta chain was captured in a study of blood T cell repertoires in COVID-19. This CDR3 is 14 amino acids long. Germline V gene lookup returns CDR1 LNHDA and CDR2 SQIVND (reference sequence). J gave up 4 bases and V 3 bases, and 2 bases lay outside the gene matches. In the original workflow: The assay estimated nucleated cells by amplifying reference gene primers. TCRdb's copy holds only in-frame clones and misses some; the assay was immunoSEQ multiplex PCR. The V and J calls and clone size were taken over from that table, and D and trimming were inferred from the DNA. The table lists roughly 60,000 clones, 75% to 90% of them singletons.

The J gene is TRBJ2-2, the V gene TRBV19; 7 bases line up with TRBD2. Sequencing input: peripheral blood. The sequence derives from a man aged 25-45 years with COVID-19, enrolled during active disease. CDR3 sequence: CASSMGGITGELFF. The CDR3 DNA follows: TGTGCCAGTAGTATGGGGGGGATCACCGGGGAGCTGTTTTTT.